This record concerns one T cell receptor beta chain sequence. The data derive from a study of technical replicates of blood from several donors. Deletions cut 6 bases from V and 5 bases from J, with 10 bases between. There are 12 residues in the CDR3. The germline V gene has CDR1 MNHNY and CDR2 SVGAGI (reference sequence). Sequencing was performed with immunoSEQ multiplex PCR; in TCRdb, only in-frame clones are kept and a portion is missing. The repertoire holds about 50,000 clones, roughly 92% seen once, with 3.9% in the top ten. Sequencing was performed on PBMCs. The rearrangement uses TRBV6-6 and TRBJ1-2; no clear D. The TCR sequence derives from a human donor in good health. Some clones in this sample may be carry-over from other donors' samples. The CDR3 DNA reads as TGTGCCAGCAGCCTGGGCGAGTATGGCTACACCTTC. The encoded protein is CASSLGEYGYTF.